These 30 T cell receptor beta chains originate from one sample sequenced in a study of control samples from healthy donors and cancer patients. Measured with immunoSEQ multiplex PCR; TCRdb has only the in-frame clones, and not every one. The sample includes about 140,000 clones, just over 85% of them seen just once. The sample comprised blood. The source of these receptors is a man aged 18 to 35 in good health.

Written as DNA, the CDR3 is TGTGCCAGCAGTTACTTCCAGACTAGCGGGAACACCGGGGAGCTGTTTTTT. Translating it yields CASSYFQTSGNTGELFF. V usage is TRBV6-2 or TRBV6-3 and J usage is TRBJ2-2; 9 bases are a match to TRBD2. Germline CDR1 MNHEY, CDR2 SVGEGT. The CDR3 is made up of 17 amino acids. The junction had 4 bases not matched to a gene; V was cut back by 1 base and J by 1 base.

The CDR3 protein is CASSLYVGQGPSSYNSPLHF. The CDR3 DNA sequence: TGTGCCAGCAGTTTATACGTGGGACAGGGGCCTAGCTCCTATAATTCACCCCTCCACTTT. V and J are TRBV27 and TRBJ1-6, with 10 bases matching TRBD1. The CDR3 length is 20 residues. CDR1 is MNHEY, CDR2 SMNVEV, per germline (reference sequence). J lost 0 bases, V lost 1 base, and 9 bases had no gene match.

The chain links TRBV7-2 to TRBJ2-2, with D hard to call. Germline V CDR1 and CDR2: SGHTA, FQGNSA. This CDR3 region has 16 residues. Trimming took 5 bases from V and 7 from J, leaving 20 bases between them. In DNA, the CDR3 is TGTGCCAGCAGCCCCTCCACTACGAGTTCTGACGGGGAGCTGTTTTTT. Encoded protein: CASSPSTTSSDGELFF.

The V gene is TRBV28, the J gene TRBJ1-6; TRBD1 agrees at 8 bases. This CDR3 comprises 14 residues. From germline, CDR1 is MDHEN and CDR2 SYDVKM. J lost 8 bases, V lost 6 bases, and 6 bases had no gene match. CDR3 bases: TGTGCCAGCAGCCCCGGACAGGGATATTCACCCCTCCACTTT. As protein: CASSPGQGYSPLHF.

This chain joins TRBV5-4 and TRBJ2-5, with D possibly being TRBD1 or TRBD2 (5 bases each). The CDR3 is 16 residues long. V was cut by 4 bases and J by 5 bases, with 21 bases left in between. CDR1 and CDR2 from the germline V gene are SGHNT and YYREEE (reference sequence). The CDR3 region is CASSPPLLDGTETQYF. CDR3 nucleotides: TGTGCCAGCAGCCCCCCTTTGCTGGACGGGACGGAGACCCAGTACTTC.

This clone was picked up one time. The V call is TRBV6-4, the J call TRBJ2-3, with 12 positions matching TRBD1. With V trimmed by 2 bases and J by 4 bases, 1 base remained unmatched. Germline loops: CDR1 MRHNA, CDR2 SNTAGT. The CDR3 spans 15 residues. The CDR3 reads CASSDGTGGPDTQYF. CDR3 DNA sequence: TGTGCCAGCAGTGACGGGACAGGGGGCCCAGATACGCAGTATTTT.

Written as DNA, the CDR3 is TGTGCCAGCAGCTTGGCAGCAGATCCACCCCTCCACTTT. Translation: CASSLAADPPLHF. V gene TRBV5-6 combines with J gene TRBJ1-6; D is unclear. This CDR3 is 13 amino acids long. Germline V gene lookup returns CDR1 SGHDT and CDR2 YYEEEE. Trimming took 0 bases from V and 11 from J, leaving 9 bases between them.

The rearrangement links TRBV19 to TRBJ2-5; D unresolved. The V and J ends lost 1 base and 0 bases respectively, with 15 bases between them. CDR1 is LNHDA, CDR2 SQIVND, per germline (reference sequence). The CDR3 extends over 17 amino acids. The CDR3 sequence is CASSIGFLPQDQETQYF. The DNA of the CDR3 is TGTGCCAGTAGTATAGGGTTTCTACCCCAGGACCAAGAGACCCAGTACTTC.

This chain links TRBV6-5 with TRBJ2-5; TRBD2 might be the D (6 bases). Per germline, CDR1 MNHEY and CDR2 SVGAGI. Trimming took 2 bases from V and 5 from J, leaving 18 bases between them. This CDR3 contains 16 residues. The CDR3 bases are TGTGCCAGCAGTTACGAGTCTTGGCGGGGTACCGAGACCCAGTACTTC. Amino acids: CASSYESWRGTETQYF.

The chain uses TRBV28 and TRBJ2-7, with D uncertain. The CDR3 sequence is 13 residues long. Germline CDR1 MDHEN, CDR2 SYDVKM. V was shortened by 2 bases and J by 3 bases, with 8 bases between the two germline ends. CDR3 residues: CASSLIFSYEQYF. CDR3 in DNA: TGTGCCAGCAGTTTAATATTCAGCTACGAGCAGTACTTC.

The chain links TRBV5-4 to TRBJ1-5; a weak D match, TRBD1 (5 bases). V was clipped by 1 base and J by 4 bases, with 9 bases between them. This CDR3 contains 14 residues. The germline V gene encodes CDR1 SGHNT and CDR2 YYREEE (reference sequence). This chain's CDR3 is CASSLLGTNQPQHF. DNA of the CDR3: TGTGCCAGCAGCTTGTTGGGGACTAATCAGCCCCAGCATTTT.

CDR3 nucleotide sequence: TGTGCCAGCAGTTTGAGCAGGGATGAAAAACTGTTTTTT. Translated, it gives CASSLSRDEKLFF. The gene calls are TRBV12-3 or TRBV12-4 and TRBJ1-4; D is possibly TRBD1 (5 bases). The CDR3 is made up of 13 amino acids. Trimming removed 3 bases at V and 6 bases at J, with 8 bases between.

This rearrangement joins TRBV9 to TRBJ1-1; no firm D call. V was trimmed by 0 bases and J by 0 bases, leaving 12 bases between them. Germline lookup yields CDR1 SGDLS and CDR2 YYNGEE. The CDR3 runs 16 residues. As DNA, the CDR3 is TGTGCCAGCAGCGTAGGGCACGGACTTATGAACACTGAAGCTTTCTTT. Translation: CASSVGHGLMNTEAFF.

The rearrangement links TRBV15 to TRBJ2-7; D may be TRBD2 (6 bases). The CDR3 is made up of 16 amino acids. The ends were cut back, 0 bases at V and 3 bases at J, with 15 bases in the middle. Germline loops: CDR1 LNHNV, CDR2 YYDKDF (reference sequence). CDR3 nucleotide sequence: TGTGCCACCAGCAGAGAAGGGTCCTCGGGGGACTACGAGCAGTACTTC. It yields the protein CATSREGSSGDYEQYF. Based on the CDR3 plus reference TRBV15 and TRBJ2-7, the full variable domain is DAMVIQNPRYQVTQFGKPVTLSCSQTLNHNVMYWYQQKSSQAPKLLFHYYDKDFNNEADTPDNFQSRRPNTSFCFLDIRSPGLGDTAMYLCATSREGSSGDYEQYFGPGTRLTVT.

The chain is built from TRBV2 and TRBJ2-7; D might be TRBD1 (5 bases). This CDR3 has 12 residues. From germline, CDR1 is SNHLY and CDR2 FYNNEI. V gave up 6 bases and J gave up 6 bases, with 12 bases separating them. As DNA, the CDR3 is TGTGCCAGCAGCGGTGGGGCCCCCGAGCAGTACTTC. Protein product: CASSGGAPEQYF.

The chain has TRBV4-3 and TRBJ1-2; possibly TRBD1 for D (5 bases). V lost 1 base and J lost 6, with 15 bases in between. Germline V CDR1 and CDR2: LGHNA, YSLEER. The CDR3 consists of 15 residues. The CDR3 nucleotides read TGCGCCAGCAGCCAAGCGGTCGAAGTGGGGGATGGCTACACCTTC. It encodes CASSQAVEVGDGYTF.

V gene TRBV4-1 combines with J gene TRBJ2-7; 11 nucleotides line up with TRBD2. CDR1 and CDR2 (germline): MGHRA, YSYEKL. V gave up 4 bases and J gave up 7 bases; unmatched junction bases: 9. There are 15 residues in the CDR3. CDR3 amino acids: CASSPGLAGEGEQYF. DNA for the CDR3: TGCGCCAGCAGCCCCGGACTAGCGGGTGAGGGGGAGCAGTACTTC.

J is TRBJ2-5 and V is TRBV13; 16 bases map to TRBD2. V was pared by 5 bases and J by 2 bases, with 11 bases of the junction left unmatched. CDR3 length equals 19 residues. Germline V gene lookup returns CDR1 PRHDT and CDR2 FYEKMQ (reference sequence). CDR3 loop: CASSGQGTSGGAKQETQYF. CDR3 DNA: TGTGCCAGCAGCGGCCAAGGGACTAGCGGGGGGGCGAAGCAAGAGACCCAGTACTTC.

The chain recombines TRBV7-9 with TRBJ2-7; D perhaps matches TRBD1 (5 bases). The V gene lost 1 base and the J gene lost 5 bases, with 12 bases spanning the gap. The CDR3 is 14 residues long. Looked up from germline, CDR1 is SEHNR and CDR2 is FQNEAQ (reference sequence). CDR3 in amino acids: CASSLDWTNHEQYF. The CDR3 region has the DNA TGTGCCAGCAGCTTAGACTGGACAAACCACGAGCAGTACTTC.

Details on this clone: In the same sample, other DNA sequences code for this CDR3. V gene TRBV7-2 combines with J gene TRBJ1-2, with 7 bases that match TRBD1. The CDR3 extends over 15 amino acids. J lost 4 bases, V lost 5 bases, and 10 bases had no gene match. The germline V gene encodes CDR1 SGHTA and CDR2 FQGNSA. Written as DNA, the CDR3 is TGTGCCAGCAGCACACCGACAGGGATCGGCTATGGCTACACCTTC. It translates to CASSTPTGIGYGYTF.

This chain connects TRBV5-6 to TRBJ1-3; 8 nucleotides align to TRBD1. The CDR3 runs 15 residues. Germline-derived CDR1 and CDR2 are SGHDT and YYEEEE. Unmatched junction bases numbered 6, after V lost 0 bases and J lost 7 bases. This CDR3 is CASSLGTGGKNTIYF. DNA for the CDR3: TGTGCCAGCAGCTTGGGTACAGGGGGTAAGAACACCATATATTTT.

J is TRBJ2-5 and V is TRBV2; 9 nucleotides match TRBD2. The V and J ends lost 3 bases and 3 bases, in that order; junction bases with no gene match: 2. The germline V gene encodes CDR1 SNHLY and CDR2 FYNNEI. The CDR3 is 14 amino acids. CDR3 amino acids: CASSDGTSKETQYF. The CDR3 DNA reads as TGTGCCAGCAGTGATGGGACTAGCAAAGAGACCCAGTACTTC.

This chain connects TRBV11-2 to TRBJ2-4; D perhaps matches TRBD2 (5 bases). The CDR3 has 13 residues. The V gene's germline CDR1 is SGHAT and CDR2 FQNNGV. V was pared by 5 bases and J by 6 bases, with 11 bases between. The CDR3 region is CASSAASLNIQYF. The CDR3, as DNA: TGTGCCAGCAGCGCAGCTAGCTTAAACATTCAGTACTTC.

The chain links TRBV28 to TRBJ1-5; D is perhaps TRBD1 (6 bases). The CDR3 sequence is 14 residues long. The V end was cut by 5 bases, the J end by 6 bases, with 14 bases between. Germline-derived CDR1 and CDR2 are MDHEN and SYDVKM. The CDR3 is CASSGGGLIQPQHF. DNA of the CDR3: TGTGCCAGCAGTGGGGGCGGACTCATTCAGCCCCAGCATTTT.

This rearrangement joins TRBV6-5 to TRBJ2-5; 9 nucleotides match TRBD2. The CDR3 runs to 15 residues. J gave up 2 bases and V 6 bases, and 7 bases lay outside the gene matches. Germline V gene lookup returns CDR1 MNHEY and CDR2 SVGAGI. CDR3 sequence (DNA): TGTGCCAGCAGCCACCTAGCGGGATTTCAAGAGACCCAGTACTTC. Translating gives CASSHLAGFQETQYF.

J is TRBJ2-7 and V is TRBV9, with 8 bases matching TRBD1. CDR3 length equals 15 residues. Losses at the gene ends were 0 bases for V and 2 bases for J; bases not matched to a gene: 4. The germline gives CDR1 SGDLS, CDR2 YYNGEE. CDR3 nucleotides: TGTGCCAGCAGCGTAGAGGCAGGGGGCCCCTACGAGCAGTACTTC. This sequence encodes CASSVEAGGPYEQYF.

This clone was seen more than once but under ten times. V usage is TRBV5-1 and J usage is TRBJ2-5, with 15 bases that match TRBD2. The V and J ends lost 4 bases and 4 bases, in that order; junction bases with no gene match: 8. The CDR3 runs to 17 residues. Germline-derived CDR1 and CDR2 are SGHRS and YFSETQ. The CDR3 nucleotides are TGCGCCAGCAGCGCCAACCCGGGACTAGCGGGGGGAGAGACCCAGTACTTC. Translation gives CASSANPGLAGGETQYF.

The chain is built from TRBV5-5 and TRBJ2-7, with D maybe TRBD1 (6 bases). Trimming took 2 bases from V and 2 from J, leaving 17 bases between them. The germline V gene encodes CDR1 SGHKS and CDR2 YYEKEE (reference sequence). The CDR3 is 16 amino acids. DNA for the CDR3: TGTGCCAGCAGCTTTTTGCCGGGACACCCTACCTACGAGCAGTACTTC. Protein sequence: CASSFLPGHPTYEQYF.

The gene calls are TRBV28 and TRBJ2-5, with 9 bases that match TRBD2. The CDR3 is made up of 15 amino acids. Germline CDR1 MDHEN, CDR2 SYDVKM. The CDR3 bases are TGTGCTACCCGCGAGCCGCGGGGGGGCCAAGAGACCCAGTACTTC. Encoded protein: CATREPRGGQETQYF.

This chain connects TRBV12-3 or TRBV12-4 to TRBJ2-7; D might be TRBD2 (5 bases). There are 13 residues in the CDR3. Trimming shortened V by 3 bases and J by 6 bases, and 12 bases separated the two germline ends. CDR3: CASSFRTVSEQYF. Here the CDR3 DNA reads TGTGCCAGCAGTTTCCGGACTGTTTCCGAGCAGTACTTC.